This T cell receptor beta chain was observed in a study of blood T cell repertoires in COVID-19. Germline lookup yields CDR1 MNHEY and CDR2 SMNVEV (reference sequence). With V trimmed by 8 bases and J by 0 bases, 11 bases remained unmatched. This CDR3 region has 16 residues. Per the original data handling: It was from reference gene primer amplification that nucleated cell counts were estimated. Sequencing used immunoSEQ multiplex PCR; TCRdb keeps in-frame clones, though not all of them. The D gene and trimming were derived from the DNA, and the V and J assignments and clone size from that table. The sample has approximately 170,000 clones, around 89% seen once; the top ten hold 0.7% to 0.9%.

V usage is TRBV27 and J usage is TRBJ2-7; TRBD2 matches 9 bases. Sequencing was performed on PBMCs or T cells enriched from blood (not recorded which). The receptor was isolated from a woman aged 18-29 years who had recovered from COVID-19. The CDR3 DNA follows: TGTGCCAGCCATCCTAGCGGGACACAAGTCTCCTACGAGCAGTACTTC. It translates to CASHPSGTQVSYEQYF.